Below, 10 T cell receptor beta chains from the same sample are listed, as sequenced in a study of blood T cell repertoires in COVID-19. TCRdb's table, derived via immunoSEQ multiplex PCR, lists solely in-frame clones and lacks some. The table lists roughly 140,000 clones, approximately 80% of them singletons. Sequenced input: peripheral blood. Every receptor here comes from a woman aged 40 to 50 with active or convalescent COVID-19.

The rearrangement joins TRBV29-1 to TRBJ2-2; possibly TRBD2 for D (7 bases). Trimming pared 7 bases from V and 7 bases from J, leaving 16 bases between. There are 13 residues in the CDR3. CDR1 SQVTM and CDR2 ANQGSEA come from the germline V gene. Written as DNA, the CDR3 is TGCAGCGCCGCCCGGGGGGCCGGCGGGGAGCTGTTTTTT. It is translated as CSAARGAGGELFF.

The chain has TRBV29-1 and TRBJ1-5, with D unresolved. Germline V gives CDR1 SQVTM, CDR2 ANQGSEA. The CDR3 totals 13 residues. V was trimmed by 5 bases and J by 7 bases, leaving 15 bases between them. The CDR3 nucleotides are TGCAGCGTTCGGGCGGGAGGGAGCCAGCCCCAGCATTTT. It codes for CSVRAGGSQPQHF.

The J gene is TRBJ2-7, the V gene TRBV30, with 7 bases that match TRBD2. The CDR3 loop spans 17 amino acids. V dropped 7 bases and J dropped 3; count of bases not matched to a gene: 21. From germline, CDR1 is GTSNPN and CDR2 SVGIG (reference sequence). Here the CDR3 reads CASRLVTGGRGVYEQYF. As DNA, the CDR3 is TGTGCCTCACGCCTGGTGACCGGCGGGAGAGGGGTCTACGAGCAGTACTTC.

The chain joins TRBV7-2 to TRBJ1-4, with a possible D match to TRBD1 (5 bases). Per germline, CDR1 SGHTA and CDR2 FQGNSA. This CDR3 is built from 14 residues. V was shortened by 5 bases and J by 4 bases, with 11 bases between the two germline ends. The CDR3, as DNA: TGTGCCAGCAGCCCGGACATCATTAATGAAAAACTGTTTTTT. Translated: CASSPDIINEKLFF.

The chain employs TRBV7-9 and TRBJ1-2; 8 nucleotides agree with TRBD1. Germline V gene sequence: CDR1 SEHNR, CDR2 FQNEAQ (reference sequence). J lost 3 bases, V lost 4 bases, and 4 bases had no gene match. The CDR3 consists of 14 residues. The CDR3 here is CASSSDRGDYGYTF. CDR3 nucleotide sequence: TGTGCCAGCAGCTCTGACAGGGGAGACTATGGCTACACCTTC.

V and J are TRBV27 and TRBJ1-5; D might be TRBD1 (5 bases). V lost 5 bases, J lost 8 bases, and 19 bases lay in between. The germline gives CDR1 MNHEY, CDR2 SMNVEV (reference sequence). The CDR3 loop spans 15 amino acids. The DNA for the CDR3 is TGTGCCAGCAGTCCCCGTGACAGAGCCCTGGAGCCCCAGCATTTT. Amino acids: CASSPRDRALEPQHF.

This chain connects TRBV6-6 to TRBJ1-2; 7 nucleotides match TRBD1. CDR1 and CDR2 from the germline V gene are MNHNY and SVGAGI (reference sequence). Unmatched junction bases numbered 4, after V lost 6 bases and J lost 6 bases. The CDR3 loop spans 12 amino acids. The CDR3 region is CASSSGGNGYTF. The DNA of the CDR3 is TGTGCCAGCAGCTCAGGGGGGAATGGCTACACCTTC.

This chain connects TRBV28 to TRBJ1-4, with a weak D call TRBD1 (5 bases). The germline V gene encodes CDR1 MDHEN and CDR2 SYDVKM. The CDR3 has 16 residues. Trimming took 7 bases from V and 3 from J, leaving 18 bases between them. The CDR3 nucleotides are TGTGCCAGCATCCGCAAGGGGCGCAGGTCTAATGAAAAACTGTTTTTT. This encodes CASIRKGRRSNEKLFF. The full variable domain, completed using reference TRBV28 and TRBJ1-4, is DVKVTQSSRYLVKRTGEKVFLECVQDMDHENMFWYRQDPGLGLRLIYFSYDVKMKEKGDIPEGYSVSREKKERFSLILESASTNQTSMYLCASIRKGRRSNEKLFFGSGTQLSVL.

The CDR3 sequence is CASSLDGLQVLDNYGYTF. CDR3 DNA sequence: TGTGCCAGCAGCTTAGATGGGTTACAGGTCCTCGATAACTATGGCTACACCTTC. This chain joins TRBV11-2 and TRBJ1-2; TRBD1 is a possible D gene (5 bases). V lost 0 bases, J lost 1 base, and 18 bases lay in between. Germline V CDR1 and CDR2: SGHAT, FQNNGV. This CDR3 is built from 18 residues.

This clone is a singleton in its sample. The rearrangement uses TRBV27 and TRBJ2-5, with TRBD1 matching 7 bases. The length of the CDR3 is 13 residues. V shed 4 bases, J shed 4 bases, and the junction held 3 bases outside the gene matches. CDR1 is MNHEY and CDR2 is SMNVEV in the germline V gene (reference sequence). The CDR3 DNA reads TGTGCCAGCAGTTCGAGACAGGGAGAGACCCAGTACTTC. Amino acids: CASSSRQGETQYF.